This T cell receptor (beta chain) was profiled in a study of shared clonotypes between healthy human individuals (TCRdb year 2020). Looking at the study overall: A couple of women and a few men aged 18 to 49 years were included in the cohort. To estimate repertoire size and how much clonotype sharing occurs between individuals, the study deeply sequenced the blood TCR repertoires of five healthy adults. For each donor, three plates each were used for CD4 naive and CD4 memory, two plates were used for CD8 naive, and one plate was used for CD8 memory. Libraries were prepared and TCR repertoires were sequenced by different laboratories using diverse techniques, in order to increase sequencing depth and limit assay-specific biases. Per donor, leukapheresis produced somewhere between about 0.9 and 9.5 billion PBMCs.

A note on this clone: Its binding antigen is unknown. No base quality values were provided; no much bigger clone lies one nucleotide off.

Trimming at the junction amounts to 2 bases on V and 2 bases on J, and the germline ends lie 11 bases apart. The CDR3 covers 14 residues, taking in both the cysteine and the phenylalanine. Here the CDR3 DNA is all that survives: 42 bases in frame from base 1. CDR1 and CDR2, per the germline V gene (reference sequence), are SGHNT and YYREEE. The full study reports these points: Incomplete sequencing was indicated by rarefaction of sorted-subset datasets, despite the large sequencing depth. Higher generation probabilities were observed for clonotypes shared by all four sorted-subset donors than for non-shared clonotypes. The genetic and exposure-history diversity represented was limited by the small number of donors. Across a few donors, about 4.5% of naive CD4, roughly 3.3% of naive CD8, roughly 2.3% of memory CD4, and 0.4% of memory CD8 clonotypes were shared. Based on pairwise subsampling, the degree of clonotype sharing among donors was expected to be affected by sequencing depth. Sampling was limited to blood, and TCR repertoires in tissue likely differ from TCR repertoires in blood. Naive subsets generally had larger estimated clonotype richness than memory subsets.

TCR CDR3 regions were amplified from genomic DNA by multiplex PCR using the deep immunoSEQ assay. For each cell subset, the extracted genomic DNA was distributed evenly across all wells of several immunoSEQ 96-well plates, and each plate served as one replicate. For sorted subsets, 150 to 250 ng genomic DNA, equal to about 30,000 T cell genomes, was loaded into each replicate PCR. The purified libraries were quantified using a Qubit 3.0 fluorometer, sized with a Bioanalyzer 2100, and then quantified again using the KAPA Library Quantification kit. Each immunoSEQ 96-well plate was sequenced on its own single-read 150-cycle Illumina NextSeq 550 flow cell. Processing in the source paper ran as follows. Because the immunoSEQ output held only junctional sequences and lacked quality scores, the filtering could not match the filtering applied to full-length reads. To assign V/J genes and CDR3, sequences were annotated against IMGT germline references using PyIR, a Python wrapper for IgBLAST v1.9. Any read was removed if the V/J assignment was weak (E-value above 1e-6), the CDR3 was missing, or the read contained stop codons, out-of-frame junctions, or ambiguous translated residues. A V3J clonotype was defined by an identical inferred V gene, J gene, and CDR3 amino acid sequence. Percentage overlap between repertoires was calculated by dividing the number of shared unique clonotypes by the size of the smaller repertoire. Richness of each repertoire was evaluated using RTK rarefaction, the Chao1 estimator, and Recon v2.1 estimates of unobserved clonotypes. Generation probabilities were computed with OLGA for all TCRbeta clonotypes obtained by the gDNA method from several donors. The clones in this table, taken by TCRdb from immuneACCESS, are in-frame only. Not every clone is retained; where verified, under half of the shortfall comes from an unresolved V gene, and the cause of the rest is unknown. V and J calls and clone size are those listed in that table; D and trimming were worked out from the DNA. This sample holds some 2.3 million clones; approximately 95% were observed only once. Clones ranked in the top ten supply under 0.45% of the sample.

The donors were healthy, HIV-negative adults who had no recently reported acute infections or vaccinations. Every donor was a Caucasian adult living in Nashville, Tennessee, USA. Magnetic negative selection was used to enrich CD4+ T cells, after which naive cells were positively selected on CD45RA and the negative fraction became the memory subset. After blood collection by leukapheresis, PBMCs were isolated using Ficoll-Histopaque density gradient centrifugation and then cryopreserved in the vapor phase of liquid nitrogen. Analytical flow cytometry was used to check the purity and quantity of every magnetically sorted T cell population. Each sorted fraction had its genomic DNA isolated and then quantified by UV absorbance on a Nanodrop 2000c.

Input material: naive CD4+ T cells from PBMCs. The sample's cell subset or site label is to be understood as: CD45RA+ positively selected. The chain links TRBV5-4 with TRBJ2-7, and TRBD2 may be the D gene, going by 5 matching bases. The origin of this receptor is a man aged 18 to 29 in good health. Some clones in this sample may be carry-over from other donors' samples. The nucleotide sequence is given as TGTGCCAGCAGCTTTGGAGACTACCCCTACGAGCAGTACTTC. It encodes CASSFGDYPYEQYF.